This T cell receptor beta chain was observed in a study of control samples from healthy donors and cancer patients. Libraries were prepared by immunoSEQ multiplex PCR; TCRdb keeps only in-frame clonotypes and omits some of them. The table lists 150,000 to 180,000 clones, roughly 94% of them singletons, with around 6.1% in the top ten. The CDR3 loop spans 15 amino acids. Germline CDR1 reads LGHNA; CDR2 reads YNFKEQ. V gave up 0 bases and J gave up 8 bases; unmatched junction bases: 5. This clonotype originated in a man aged 35 to 55 in good health. The sample was blood. The chain recombines TRBV4-2 with TRBJ1-4; 8 bases align to TRBD1. The CDR3 loop reads CASSQDDRGGEKLFF. The CDR3 coding sequence is TGTGCCAGCAGCCAAGATGACAGGGGAGGGGAAAAACTGTTTTTT.